Following are 28 T cell receptor beta chains from one sample sequenced in a study of blood T cell repertoires in COVID-19. Only in-frame clones appear in the TCRdb table, and some are missing; sequencing was by immunoSEQ multiplex PCR. This sample has 140,000 or so clones, with just under 90% found just once. Sequencing was performed on peripheral blood. The receptors come from a woman in her forties or fifties with active or convalescent COVID-19.

V usage is TRBV5-4 and J usage is TRBJ1-6; 7 nucleotides agree with TRBD1. Losses at the gene ends were 5 bases for V and 7 bases for J; bases not matched to a gene: 12. This CDR3 comprises 16 residues. Germline CDR1 and CDR2: SGHNT and YYREEE (reference sequence). The CDR3 DNA is TGTGCCAGCAGTTACGTACAGGGGAGCGGGAATTCACCCCTCCACTTT. It specifies CASSYVQGSGNSPLHF. Variable domain in full (rest from reference TRBV5-4 and TRBJ1-6): ETGVTQSPTHLIKTRGQQVTLRCSSQSGHNTVSWYQQALGQGPQFIFQYYREEENGRGNFPPRFSGLQFPNYSSELNVNALELDDSALYLCASSYVQGSGNSPLHFGNGTRLTVT.

The rearrangement links TRBV7-6 to TRBJ2-3, with D maybe TRBD2 (5 bases). Germline V lookup: CDR1 SGHVS, CDR2 FNYEAQ. This CDR3 spans 16 amino acids. V was shortened by 4 bases and J by 3 bases, with 17 bases between the two germline ends. The CDR3 here is CASSYPSTSGTDTQYF. The DNA of the CDR3 is TGTGCCAGCAGCTACCCTAGTACATCGGGGACAGATACGCAGTATTTT.

The chain links TRBV27 to TRBJ2-7; TRBD1 agrees at 7 bases. The J segment lost 3 bases and the V segment lost 6 bases, leaving 5 bases of the junction unmatched. The CDR3 is made up of 13 amino acids. The germline V gene encodes CDR1 MNHEY and CDR2 SMNVEV (reference sequence). This chain's CDR3 is CASRLTGDYEQYF. The CDR3 bases are TGTGCCAGCAGATTAACAGGGGACTACGAGCAGTACTTC.

This clone was detected once. The chain carries TRBV14 and TRBJ2-5; D not certain. The CDR3 length is 16 residues. Germline V lookup: CDR1 SGHDN, CDR2 FVKESK. V lost 1 base and J 0 bases, leaving 12 bases between the germline ends. DNA of the CDR3: TGTGCCAGCAGCCAAGTAGCTTACTCGTACCAAGAGACCCAGTACTTC. Translating gives CASSQVAYSYQETQYF.

This clone was observed a handful of times. This sequence joins TRBV7-3 and TRBJ2-7; the D gene is possibly TRBD2 (6 bases). V was clipped by 5 bases and J by 0 bases, with 17 bases between them. The CDR3 totals 16 residues. The germline V gene has CDR1 SGHTA and CDR2 FQGTGA. The CDR3 DNA reads TGTGCCAGCAGCCCTAAGGAGGGCTTTAGCTCCTACGAGCAGTACTTC. Protein sequence: CASSPKEGFSSYEQYF.

This clone was found once. This sequence joins TRBV5-1 and TRBJ1-2; a possible D gene is TRBD1 (5 bases). Germline loops: CDR1 SGHRS, CDR2 YFSETQ. V lost 2 bases and J 6 bases, leaving 20 bases between the germline ends. The CDR3 loop spans 16 amino acids. CDR3 bases: TGCGCCAGCAGCTTTATGTCGGGGGAGGCATTGGATGGCTACACCTTC. Its translation: CASSFMSGEALDGYTF. Variable domain in full (rest from reference TRBV5-1 and TRBJ1-2): KAGVTQTPRYLIKTRGQQVTLSCSPISGHRSVSWYQQTPGQGLQFLFEYFSETQRNKGNFPGRFSGRQFSNSRSEMNVSTLELGDSALYLCASSFMSGEALDGYTFGSGTRLTVV.

The J gene is TRBJ2-1, the V gene TRBV29-1; 13 bases fit TRBD2. CDR3 size: 16 residues. Germline V CDR1 and CDR2: SQVTM, ANQGSEA. Unmatched junction bases numbered 7, after V lost 7 bases and J lost 1 base. Here the CDR3 reads CSARGLAGISYNEQFF. The CDR3 nucleotides read TGCAGCGCCCGGGGACTAGCGGGAATTTCCTACAATGAGCAGTTCTTC.

The chain joins TRBV28 to TRBJ2-3; TRBD2 matches 8 bases. Germline CDR1 MDHEN, CDR2 SYDVKM. The CDR3 runs to 15 residues. The J segment lost 0 bases and the V segment lost 7 bases, leaving 6 bases of the junction unmatched. DNA for the CDR3: TGTGCCAGCACCACGGGAGGGCCTAGCACAGATACGCAGTATTTT. The encoded protein is CASTTGGPSTDTQYF.

The rearrangement uses TRBV19 and TRBJ1-1; 9 bases line up with TRBD1. Trimming at V came to 2 bases and at J to 5 bases, leaving 9 bases not matched to a gene. Germline values: CDR1 LNHDA, CDR2 SQIVND (reference sequence). CDR3 size: 16 residues. The CDR3 DNA follows: TGTGCCAGTAGTATAAAATCGGGACAGGGCGGAACTGAAGCTTTCTTT. Its translation is CASSIKSGQGGTEAFF.

This clone was seen just once. The gene calls are TRBV7-2 and TRBJ2-7; D is possibly TRBD2 (5 bases). The germline gives CDR1 SGHTA, CDR2 FQGNSA. The CDR3 sequence is 15 residues long. The V gene lost 4 bases and the J gene lost 0 bases, with 13 bases spanning the gap. The CDR3 DNA reads TGTGCCAGCAGCTCGGATAGCGCGAGCTCCTACGAGCAGTACTTC. It is translated as CASSSDSASSYEQYF.

The V and J genes are TRBV9 and TRBJ1-6, with a tentative D call TRBD1 (5 bases). V lost 4 bases to trimming and J lost 3 bases, with 17 bases between them. Germline V CDR1 and CDR2: SGDLS, YYNGEE. The CDR3 contains 17 residues. CDR3 in DNA: TGTGCCAGCAGCTCACGAACGGGGGGGAACTATAATTCACCCCTCCACTTT. This sequence encodes CASSSRTGGNYNSPLHF. Full variable domain (remainder filled in from reference TRBV9 and TRBJ1-6): DSGVTQTPKHLITATGQRVTLRCSPRSGDLSVYWYQQSLDQGLQFLIQYYNGEERAKGNILERFSAQQFPDLHSELNLSSLELGDSALYFCASSSRTGGNYNSPLHFGNGTRLTVT.

The chain recombines TRBV7-2 with TRBJ1-2; 9 bases are shared with TRBD1. V shed 5 bases, J shed 3 bases, and the junction held 4 bases outside the gene matches. The CDR3 covers 14 residues. CDR1 SGHTA and CDR2 FQGNSA come from the germline V gene. The CDR3 spells CASSPGTGHYGYTF. In nucleotides, the CDR3 is TGTGCCAGCAGCCCCGGGACAGGGCACTATGGCTACACCTTC.

J is TRBJ1-4 and V is TRBV19; D remains unclear. The CDR3 extends over 15 amino acids. Germline V gene lookup returns CDR1 LNHDA and CDR2 SQIVND (reference sequence). V was shortened by 3 bases and J by 5 bases, with 13 bases between the two germline ends. The CDR3 bases are TGTGCCAGTAGTATTATTGGCGGGGTAAATGAAAAACTGTTTTTT. It yields the protein CASSIIGGVNEKLFF.

The chain uses TRBV6-5 and TRBJ1-6, with D tentatively TRBD1 (5 bases). CDR3 size: 14 residues. Trimming pared 2 bases from V and 10 bases from J, leaving 12 bases between. Per germline, CDR1 MNHEY and CDR2 SVGAGI. CDR3 nucleotides: TGTGCCAGCAGTTACGGGCAGGGAGGATCACCCCTCCACTTT. Amino acids: CASSYGQGGSPLHF.

V usage is TRBV20-1 and J usage is TRBJ1-2; TRBD1 might be the D (5 bases). Germline values: CDR1 DFQATT, CDR2 SNEGSKA (reference sequence). V shed 7 bases and J shed 4 bases, with 10 bases lying between them. This CDR3 contains 11 residues. CDR3 amino acids: CSGQGSYGYTF. The CDR3 nucleotides read TGCAGTGGCCAGGGTAGCTATGGCTACACCTTC.

The chain uses TRBV5-1 and TRBJ2-5; a possible D gene is TRBD2 (5 bases). The V gene lost 0 bases and the J gene lost 2 bases, with 8 bases spanning the gap. Germline lookup yields CDR1 SGHRS and CDR2 YFSETQ. The CDR3 extends over 14 amino acids. As DNA, the CDR3 is TGCGCCAGCAGCTTGGTTACTAGGCAAGAGACCCAGTACTTC. It encodes CASSLVTRQETQYF.

This clone was detected once. The V call is TRBV12-5, the J call TRBJ1-5; D remains ambiguous. The CDR3 is made up of 16 amino acids. The germline gives CDR1 LGHNT, CDR2 FRNRAP. Trimming pared 1 base from V and 5 bases from J, leaving 15 bases between. The CDR3 loop reads CASGLGSGLDYQPQHF. CDR3 bases: TGTGCTAGTGGTTTGGGTTCCGGTCTTGACTATCAGCCCCAGCATTTT.

The chain couples TRBV12-3 or TRBV12-4 to TRBJ1-1; possible D gene TRBD1, 6 bases. The ends were cut back, 3 bases at V and 4 bases at J, with 9 bases in the middle. CDR3 length: 13 residues. The CDR3 reads CASSFRGSTEAFF. DNA of the CDR3: TGTGCCAGCAGTTTTAGGGGGTCCACTGAAGCTTTCTTT.

The rearrangement joins TRBV11-2 to TRBJ2-7; possible D gene TRBD2, 6 bases. Germline assignment: CDR1 SGHAT and CDR2 FQNNGV. There are 15 residues in the CDR3. Between the trimmed V and J ends, which lost 4 bases and 4 bases, there was a span of 17 bases. The CDR3 DNA reads TGTGCCAGCAGCTCCTGGGACTTGGGAACTTACGAGCAGTACTTC. This encodes CASSSWDLGTYEQYF.

The chain recombines TRBV7-9 with TRBJ1-1, with 7 positions matching TRBD1. This CDR3 spans 14 amino acids. V was clipped by 7 bases and J by 3 bases; unmatched bases: 8. Looked up from germline, CDR1 is SEHNR and CDR2 is FQNEAQ (reference sequence). The CDR3, as DNA: TGTGCCAGCATCCTAGGGGGCTCGGACACTGAAGCTTTCTTT. Protein sequence: CASILGGSDTEAFF.

The chain links TRBV4-3 to TRBJ2-6, with D unclear. The CDR3 spans 17 residues. V lost 1 base to trimming and J lost 0 bases, with 10 bases between them. CDR1 LGHNA and CDR2 YSLEER come from the germline V gene. The DNA of the CDR3 is TGCGCCAGCAGCCAAGTCGCGATCGCCTCTGGGGCCAACGTCCTGACTTTC. Amino acids: CASSQVAIASGANVLTF.

This chain joins TRBV12-5 and TRBJ2-7; maybe TRBD2 (7 bases). Germline-derived CDR1 and CDR2 are LGHNT and FRNRAP. The CDR3 runs 16 residues. Trimming left V 1 base short and J 4 bases short, with 17 bases between. CDR3 in DNA: TGTGCTAGTGGTTTGGGCATAGGGGGGGCAGGGTACGAGCAGTACTTC. Protein sequence: CASGLGIGGAGYEQYF.

This clone was counted once. V and J are TRBV10-3 and TRBJ1-4; tentatively, D is TRBD1 (5 bases). Trimming took 6 bases from V and 0 from J, leaving 14 bases between them. Germline V CDR1 and CDR2: ENHRY, SYGVKD. This CDR3 is 16 amino acids long. Here the CDR3 reads CAISSDRGSTNEKLFF. The CDR3 coding sequence is TGTGCCATCAGCTCCGACAGAGGATCAACTAATGAAAAACTGTTTTTT.

The V and J genes are TRBV19 and TRBJ1-1; no firm D call. The CDR3 extends over 15 amino acids. The ends were cut back, 0 bases at V and 0 bases at J, with 8 bases in the middle. CDR1 is LNHDA, CDR2 SQIVND, per germline (reference sequence). The CDR3 protein is CASSIEYSMNTEAFF. CDR3 nucleotides: TGTGCCAGTAGTATAGAATACAGTATGAACACTGAAGCTTTCTTT. The complete variable domain, with remaining parts taken from reference TRBV19 and TRBJ1-1, reads DGGITQSPKYLFRKEGQNVTLSCEQNLNHDAMYWYRQDPGQGLRLIYYSQIVNDFQKGDIAEGYSVSREKKESFPLTVTSAQKNPTAFYLCASSIEYSMNTEAFFGQGTRLTVV.

The J gene is TRBJ2-7, the V gene TRBV6-5, with 11 bases that match TRBD2. Unmatched junction bases numbered 8, after V lost 6 bases and J lost 7 bases. Germline V gives CDR1 MNHEY, CDR2 SVGAGI. The CDR3 is 14 amino acids. CDR3 protein: CASRPTSGTAEQYF. In DNA, the CDR3 is TGTGCCAGCAGACCGACTAGCGGGACAGCAGAGCAGTACTTC.

The rearrangement joins TRBV6-5 to TRBJ1-4; 8 positions agree with TRBD1. The CDR3 loop spans 14 amino acids. The ends lost 0 bases at V and 7 bases at J; junction bases unmatched: 1. Germline V gene sequence: CDR1 MNHEY, CDR2 SVGAGI. The DNA of the CDR3 is TGTGCCAGCAGTTACTCGACAGGGGCTGAAAAACTGTTTTTT. Amino acid sequence: CASSYSTGAEKLFF.

This chain links TRBV3-1 (or the pseudogene TRBV3-2) with TRBJ2-3; D remains ambiguous. CDR1 is LGHDT and CDR2 is YNNKEL in the germline V gene (reference sequence). The V end was cut by 5 bases, the J end by 1 base, with 22 bases between. CDR3 length: 18 residues. Written as DNA, the CDR3 is TGTGCCAGCAGCGAAGCCGCGATGAACCCTCCGGGCACAGATACGCAGTATTTT. Residues: CASSEAAMNPPGTDTQYF.

This clone was seen a single time. V gene TRBV6-1 combines with J gene TRBJ1-2; D is possibly TRBD1 (6 bases). The CDR3 totals 13 residues. Germline V gene data show CDR1 as MNHNS and CDR2 as SASEGT. V lost 6 bases, J lost 7 bases, and 15 bases lay in between. CDR3 DNA sequence: TGTGCCAGCAGACCTAACAGGGATGGTGGCTACACCTTC. It encodes CASRPNRDGGYTF.